A selection of T cell receptor beta chains follows, all from one sample in a study of early stage breast cancer tumors. Repertoires were generated with immunoSEQ multiplex PCR, while TCRdb's copy carries only in-frame clones and drops some. The sample shows more than 60,000 clones, roughly 80% of them seen only once. The sample was blood. The origin of the receptors is a person in their sixties with breast cancer. Both conserved end residues are part of each CDR3. The D gene is left open where the match is weak.

CDR3,V,D,J
CASSSPVGGHSNTEAFF,TRBV5-6,NA,TRBJ1-1
CASSISTDTQYF,TRBV19,NA,TRBJ2-3
CSVETSRDSSYEQYF,TRBV29-1,TRBD1,TRBJ2-7
CASSPGGGGQRDTQYF,TRBV5-4,NA,TRBJ2-3
CASSHPGGGLGGYTF,TRBV4-1,NA,TRBJ1-2
CASMNTGTSGGEQYF,TRBV6-5,NA,TRBJ2-7
CASSPGHGVGGYTF,TRBV28,NA,TRBJ1-2
CASSSRAGIGYTF,TRBV28,NA,TRBJ1-2
CSGGPPETQYF,TRBV20-1,NA,TRBJ2-5
CASSYSLSGSNYGYTF,TRBV6-5,NA,TRBJ1-2
CAISETLAAGRANYGYTF,TRBV10-3,NA,TRBJ1-2
CASSLLDEKGSLEQYF,TRBV28,NA,TRBJ2-7
CASSLQGARGYTF,TRBV5-1,TRBD1,TRBJ1-2
CASSIGRSGEAFF,TRBV19,NA,TRBJ1-1
CASSGTPRGMNTEAFF,TRBV5-1,TRBD1,TRBJ1-1